The 3 T cell receptor beta chains below come from one sample, sequenced in a study of long-term antiretroviral therapy in people with HIV. Version v3.0 of the immunoSEQ assay was performed at survey level. The repertoire was sequenced with immunoSEQ multiplex PCR; TCRdb's copy has only in-frame clones and lacks some. The sample gives under 45,000 clones, roughly 90% of which show up once; more than 4% is in the top ten. The specimen was unsorted PBMCs, collected 1.2 years after starting antiretroviral therapy. The source is a woman aged 45 to 65 with HIV.

The rearrangement uses TRBV2 and TRBJ1-5, with a tentative D call TRBD1 (5 bases). Germline CDR1 reads SNHLY; CDR2 reads FYNNEI. The CDR3 extends over 15 amino acids. V lost 6 bases, J lost 4 bases, and 16 bases lay in between. In DNA, the CDR3 is TGTGCCAGCAGGGGACGGTCGAGGCTGAATCAGCCCCAGCATTTT. Its protein is CASRGRSRLNQPQHF.

The CDR3 spells CASSEEISGGKSYEQYF. In nucleotides, the CDR3 is TGTGCCAGCAGTGAAGAAATTTCAGGGGGCAAAAGCTACGAGCAGTACTTC. The rearrangement links TRBV6-1 to TRBJ2-7; TRBD1 matches at 8 bases. The length of the CDR3 is 17 residues. Germline V CDR1 and CDR2: MNHNS, SASEGT. Unmatched junction bases numbered 11, after V lost 1 base and J lost 3 bases.

The V gene is TRBV7-3, the J gene TRBJ2-1; D is perhaps TRBD2 (5 bases). CDR1 is SGHTA, CDR2 FQGTGA, per germline. V lost 5 bases and J 4 bases, leaving 9 bases between the germline ends. The CDR3 covers 13 residues. CDR3 coding DNA: TGTGCCAGCAGCCGGGGTATATACAATGAGCAGTTCTTC. Translated, it gives CASSRGIYNEQFF.